Listed here are 15 T cell receptor beta chains from one sample, sequenced in a study of cytomegalovirus exposure and HLA in healthy donors (TCRdb year 2017). The library came from the immunoSEQ multiplex PCR assay. A mixture of 60 forward primers for TCR Vbeta segments and 13 reverse primers for TCR Jbeta segments was used in the multiplex PCR. Held by TCRdb, this immuneACCESS table contains in-frame sequences only and omits some clones. Under half of the omission traces to an unresolved V gene where checked; the cause of the rest is unknown. The sample table gives about 49,000 clones. 12% of the sample comes from the top ten. Sequencing was done on a sample of PBMCs. Receptors were obtained from a man younger than 35 in good health and CMV-seropositive.

This rearrangement joins TRBV9 to TRBJ2-2; 10 bases fit TRBD1. J lost 4 bases, V lost 7 bases, and 7 bases had no gene match. Germline V gene lookup returns CDR1 SGDLS and CDR2 YYNGEE. The CDR3 is 15 residues long. DNA of the CDR3: TGTGCCAGCGGGAGACAGGGGGCCGTCACCGGGGAGCTGTTTTTT. This codes for CASGRQGAVTGELFF.

This chain connects TRBV19 to TRBJ1-1, with a possible D match to TRBD1 (5 bases). V was pared by 0 bases and J by 1 base, with 12 bases between. CDR3 length equals 16 residues. Germline V CDR1 and CDR2: LNHDA, SQIVND (reference sequence). This chain's CDR3 is CASSIDRGEANTEAFF. In DNA, the CDR3 is TGTGCCAGTAGTATAGATCGGGGGGAGGCGAACACTGAAGCTTTCTTT. The full variable domain, with the rest looked up from reference TRBV19 and TRBJ1-1, is DGGITQSPKYLFRKEGQNVTLSCEQNLNHDAMYWYRQDPGQGLRLIYYSQIVNDFQKGDIAEGYSVSREKKESFPLTVTSAQKNPTAFYLCASSIDRGEANTEAFFGQGTRLTVV.

This chain connects TRBV6-4 to TRBJ2-1, with 9 bases that match TRBD2. The germline V gene encodes CDR1 MRHNA and CDR2 SNTAGT. Trimming removed 4 bases from V and 8 bases from J; junction bases left unmatched: 6. CDR3 size: 14 residues. CDR3 in DNA: TGTGCCAGCAGTGTTAGCGGGAGAAGCCATGAGCAGTTCTTC. It yields the protein CASSVSGRSHEQFF.

The chain employs TRBV27 and TRBJ2-1; D remains unclear. CDR1 and CDR2 (germline): MNHEY, SMNVEV (reference sequence). V was clipped by 5 bases and J by 10 bases, with 12 bases between them. The CDR3 extends over 12 amino acids. The CDR3 DNA sequence: TGTGCCAGCAGTCCCCGGAGCCCGGAGCAGTTCTTC. Its protein product is CASSPRSPEQFF.

The chain combines TRBV27 with TRBJ1-2, with TRBD1 matching over 12 bases. Trimming cost V 5 bases and J 7 bases; bases outside gene matches: 8. Per the germline V gene, CDR1 is MNHEY and CDR2 is SMNVEV (reference sequence). The CDR3 sequence is 15 residues long. The CDR3 protein is CASSARPGQGAGYTF. For the CDR3, the DNA is TGTGCCAGCAGTGCAAGACCGGGACAGGGGGCTGGCTACACCTTC.

V usage is TRBV7-9 and J usage is TRBJ2-7; D gene uncertain. This CDR3 contains 14 residues. Per the germline V gene, CDR1 is SEHNR and CDR2 is FQNEAQ (reference sequence). Trimming removed 3 bases at V and 1 base at J, with 10 bases between. This CDR3 reads CASSFGARSYEQYF. The CDR3 region has the DNA TGTGCCAGCAGCTTCGGTGCCAGGTCCTACGAGCAGTACTTC.

The rearrangement links TRBV30 to TRBJ2-6, with a tentative D call TRBD1 (5 bases). The V gene lost 3 bases and the J gene lost 0 bases, with 12 bases spanning the gap. The CDR3 runs to 16 residues. Germline-derived CDR1 and CDR2 are GTSNPN and SVGIG (reference sequence). The CDR3 is CAWRADRPSGANVLTF. CDR3 in DNA: TGTGCCTGGAGGGCTGACAGACCCTCTGGGGCCAACGTCCTGACTTTC.

This chain uses TRBV6-6 with TRBJ1-5; tentative D call: TRBD1 (5 bases). V lost 6 bases, J lost 2 bases, and 8 bases lay in between. This CDR3 contains 13 residues. CDR1 and CDR2 from the germline V gene are MNHNY and SVGAGI (reference sequence). Here the CDR3 reads CASRTGGNQPQHF. The CDR3 DNA sequence: TGTGCCAGCAGAACGGGGGGCAATCAGCCCCAGCATTTT.

V usage is TRBV7-9 and J usage is TRBJ2-7; no clear D. Trimming cost V 4 bases and J 3 bases, with 4 bases left between them. The CDR3 is made up of 11 amino acids. Germline V gene data show CDR1 as SEHNR and CDR2 as FQNEAQ (reference sequence). CDR3 DNA sequence: TGTGCCAGCAGCTACAACTACGAGCAGTACTTC. Protein sequence: CASSYNYEQYF.

V and J are TRBV7-3 and TRBJ2-1; 12 positions match TRBD2. J was trimmed by 10 bases and V by 1 base; bases with no gene match: 8. Germline V gene sequence: CDR1 SGHTA, CDR2 FQGTGA. This CDR3 comprises 16 residues. The CDR3 reads CASSLNMLAGGVEQFF. CDR3 nucleotides: TGTGCCAGCAGCTTAAACATGCTAGCGGGAGGGGTCGAGCAGTTCTTC.

This sequence joins TRBV20-1 and TRBJ1-1; no clear D. The V and J ends lost 3 bases and 8 bases respectively, with 10 bases between them. Germline loops: CDR1 DFQATT, CDR2 SNEGSKA (reference sequence). This CDR3 region has 11 residues. The CDR3 is CSASPQVEAFF. The DNA of the CDR3 is TGCAGTGCTAGCCCGCAGGTCGAAGCTTTCTTT.

This rearrangement joins TRBV30 to TRBJ2-7; D possibly corresponds to TRBD2 (6 bases). Per germline, CDR1 GTSNPN and CDR2 SVGIG (reference sequence). The CDR3 loop spans 13 amino acids. V was trimmed by 7 bases and J by 3 bases, leaving 16 bases between them. CDR3 residues: CAFFDGGGYEQYF. The CDR3 DNA reads as TGTGCCTTTTTCGACGGGGGAGGCTACGAGCAGTACTTC.

In nucleotides, the CDR3 is TGTGCCAGCAGTGCGGGGAGGGAGACCGGGGAGCTGTTTTTT. Protein sequence: CASSAGRETGELFF. The V gene is TRBV6-1, the J gene TRBJ2-2, with 7 bases identical to TRBD2. The CDR3 sequence is 14 residues long. Germline V gives CDR1 MNHNS, CDR2 SASEGT. Trimming at V came to 4 bases and at J to 5 bases, leaving 4 bases not matched to a gene.

The chain links TRBV28 to TRBJ1-6; possible D gene TRBD1, 5 bases. The CDR3 covers 16 residues. Trimming pared 6 bases from V and 2 bases from J, leaving 14 bases between. Germline assignment: CDR1 MDHEN and CDR2 SYDVKM. The CDR3 sequence is CASSPGGSAYNSPLHF. The CDR3 nucleotides are TGTGCCAGCAGCCCGGGGGGAAGCGCCTATAATTCACCCCTCCACTTT.

Details on this clone: The same CDR3 also results from other DNA sequences found in this sample. The rearrangement uses TRBV13 and TRBJ1-1, with D perhaps matching TRBD1 (6 bases). Trimming took off 6 bases at V and 4 bases at J, with 15 bases between the two ends. CDR1 is PRHDT, CDR2 FYEKMQ, per germline (reference sequence). This CDR3 comprises 14 residues. For the CDR3, the DNA is TGTGCCAGCAGTCCCAAGACGACAGGCACTGAAGCTTTCTTT. Protein: CASSPKTTGTEAFF.